The 31 T cell receptor beta chains below all came from one sample that was sequenced in a study of glioma-infiltrating T cells. Amplification of TCR alpha and beta CDR3 regions from RNA used iRepertoire nested multiplex PCR. TCRdb used MiXCR to reprocess the multiplex PCR reads, holding one entry per CDR3 protein. The sample holds around 99,000 distinct CDR3 sequences, 20% to 30% seen once. The sample comprised glioma tissue, nonneoplastic brain tissue, or PBMCs (not recorded which). All receptors derive from a human donor with low-grade glioma or glioblastoma, undergoing nonglioma brain surgery, or in good health (not recorded which).

This clonotype was counted at least ten times. This rearrangement joins TRBV14 to TRBJ2-3; D remains unclear. V lost 2 bases and J 5 bases, leaving 11 bases between the germline ends. Germline values: CDR1 SGHDN, CDR2 FVKESK. The CDR3 extends over 14 amino acids. DNA for the CDR3: TGTGCCAGCAGCCAAAAAACGGCTAGAGATACGCAGTATTTT. This codes for CASSQKTARDTQYF.

This clonotype showed up many times. The chain carries TRBV6-2 or TRBV6-3 and TRBJ1-3; D gene unclear. CDR1 and CDR2 from the germline V gene are MNHEY and SVGEGT. Trimming took 2 bases from V and 0 from J, leaving 8 bases between them. The CDR3 contains 15 residues. This chain's CDR3 is CASSYARISGNTIYF. DNA of the CDR3: TGTGCCAGCAGTTACGCGCGCATCTCTGGAAACACCATATATTTT.

This clonotype was observed a few times. The J gene is TRBJ2-7, the V gene TRBV7-3, with D tentatively TRBD2 (5 bases). V gave up 3 bases and J gave up 5 bases, with 17 bases separating them. Germline V lookup: CDR1 SGHTA, CDR2 FQGTGA. The length of the CDR3 is 15 residues. CDR3 nucleotide sequence: TGTGCCAGCAGCTTCGCCTCGACTACTCCCCACGAGCAGTACTTC. This translates into CASSFASTTPHEQYF.

This clonotype was recorded many times. The CDR3 spells CASSSQQGYEQYF. DNA of the CDR3: TGTGCCAGCAGCTCTCAACAGGGATACGAGCAGTACTTC. This chain uses TRBV7-3 with TRBJ2-7; possibly TRBD1 for D (6 bases). V dropped 4 bases and J dropped 4 bases, with 11 bases sitting between them. The germline CDR1 and CDR2 sequences are SGHTA and FQGTGA. CDR3 length equals 13 residues.

This clonotype was seen repeatedly, ten times or more. This CDR3 reads CASSLSGANTGELFF. The CDR3 bases are TGCGCCAGCAGCTTGTCAGGGGCGAACACCGGGGAGCTGTTTTTT. This rearrangement joins TRBV5-1 to TRBJ2-2, with D possibly being TRBD1 (6 bases). Trimming removed 1 base from V and 0 bases from J, with 7 bases in between. CDR3 length: 15 amino acids. Germline-derived CDR1 and CDR2 are SGHRS and YFSETQ.

This clonotype was recorded many times. The genes are TRBV4-3 and TRBJ2-3; D remains ambiguous. The germline V and J ends were trimmed by 1 base and 0 bases, with 11 bases remaining between them. CDR3 length equals 16 residues. Looked up from germline, CDR1 is LGHNA and CDR2 is YSLEER. CDR3 region: CASSQGLSESTDTQYF. The CDR3, as DNA: TGCGCCAGCAGCCAAGGATTGAGCGAAAGCACAGATACGCAGTATTTT.

This clonotype was detected ten times or more. This chain joins TRBV7-2 and TRBJ2-3; D is unresolved. V was cut by 2 bases and J by 0 bases, with 9 bases left in between. CDR1 is SGHTA and CDR2 is FQGNSA in the germline V gene. There are 15 residues in the CDR3. In nucleotides, the CDR3 is TGTGCCAGCAGCTTATTTGGCCCGAGCACAGATACGCAGTATTTT. Translated: CASSLFGPSTDTQYF.

This clonotype was found many times. This chain uses TRBV14 with TRBJ1-1; tentatively, D is TRBD1 (6 bases). Germline CDR1 reads SGHDN; CDR2 reads FVKESK. The CDR3 covers 17 residues. Trimming shortened V by 2 bases and J by 1 base, and 17 bases separated the two germline ends. CDR3 nucleotide sequence: TGTGCCAGCAGCCAAAGGGGGGAGAGTAAGAGGAACACTGAAGCTTTCTTT. Translated: CASSQRGESKRNTEAFF.

As to this clonotype: This may be a read error, as it is one base from a much larger clone. The rearrangement uses TRBV4-2 and TRBJ1-2, with a possible D match to TRBD1 (5 bases). The CDR3 contains 17 residues. Trimming left V 1 base short and J 0 bases short, with 15 bases between. The germline CDR1 and CDR2 sequences are LGHNA and YNFKEQ. The CDR3 DNA is TGTGCCAGCAGCCAAGTCATTGTCGGGGCAACTAACTATGGCTACACCTTC. Its protein product is CASSQVIVGATNYGYTF.

On this clonotype itself: A read error may explain this, as a much larger clone is one base away. The genes are TRBV5-1 and TRBJ1-1; possible D gene TRBD1, 5 bases. The CDR3 consists of 12 residues. Looked up from germline, CDR1 is SGHRS and CDR2 is YFSETQ. In nucleotides, the CDR3 is TGCGTCAGCCACACGGGGGGAGGTGAAGCTTTCTTT. Amino acids: CVSHTGGGEAFF.

This clonotype was detected ten times or more. The chain recombines TRBV7-9 with TRBJ2-3; D is undetermined. V was pared by 5 bases and J by 0 bases, with 3 bases between. Germline CDR1 reads SEHNR; CDR2 reads FQNEAQ (reference sequence). The CDR3 loop spans 12 amino acids. The CDR3 loop reads CASSQSTDTQYF. In nucleotides, the CDR3 is TGTGCCAGCAGCCAGAGCACAGATACGCAGTATTTT.

This clonotype came up many times. The CDR3 is CAIHGTGPSSGELFF. In DNA form, the CDR3 reads TGCGCCATCCACGGGACAGGGCCCTCAAGCGGGGAGCTGTTTTTT. This chain joins TRBV10-2 and TRBJ2-2; TRBD1 aligns across 9 bases. The CDR3 is 15 residues long. Unmatched junction bases numbered 13, after V lost 10 bases and J lost 7 bases. Germline V gene lookup returns CDR1 WSHSY and CDR2 SAAADI.

This clonotype has a count of ten or more. This rearrangement joins TRBV12-3 or TRBV12-4 to TRBJ1-1, with unresolved D. CDR3 size: 12 residues. V was clipped by 5 bases and J by 8 bases, with 12 bases between them. CDR3 DNA sequence: TGTGCCAGCAGTCCCCAGACACAGGAAGCTTTCTTT. Translating gives CASSPQTQEAFF.

At least ten counts were recorded for this clonotype. The V and J genes are TRBV7-2 and TRBJ2-3; a possible D gene is TRBD1 (5 bases). Per the germline V gene, CDR1 is SGHTA and CDR2 is FQGNSA. Trimming shortened V by 1 base and J by 3 bases, and 8 bases separated the two germline ends. The CDR3 sequence is 14 residues long. The CDR3 is CASSLGGKTDTQYF. The CDR3 coding sequence is TGTGCCAGCAGCTTAGGGGGCAAGACAGATACGCAGTATTTT.

This clonotype was seen more than once but under ten times. The V gene is TRBV7-2, the J gene TRBJ2-7, with TRBD1 matching 8 bases. Per the germline V gene, CDR1 is SGHTA and CDR2 is FQGNSA. V gave up 6 bases and J gave up 2 bases; unmatched junction bases: 9. The CDR3 is 15 amino acids. The CDR3 here is CASSERTGTPYEQYF. CDR3 DNA sequence: TGTGCCAGCAGTGAGAGGACAGGGACCCCCTACGAGCAGTACTTC.

This clonotype was counted only a few times. A read error is possible here, since a much larger clone lies one base away. The J gene is TRBJ2-3, the V gene TRBV7-2; D not certain. Germline V gives CDR1 SGHTA, CDR2 FQGNSA. Trimming cost V 5 bases and J 6 bases, with 12 bases left between them. The CDR3 runs to 13 residues. CDR3 sequence reads: CASSLSPGDTQYF. The CDR3 DNA reads as TGTGCCAGCAGCCTAAGTCCTGGCGATACGCAGTATTTT. The complete variable domain, with remaining parts taken from reference TRBV7-2 and TRBJ2-3, reads GAGVSQSPSNKVTEKGKDVELRCDPISGHTALYWYRQSLGQGLEFLIYFQGNSAPDKSGLPSDRFSAERTGGSVSTLTIQRTQQEDSAVYLCASSLSPGDTQYFGPGTRLTVL.

Regarding this clonotype: This sequence may be a read error, since a much larger clone differs from it by one base. The chain employs TRBV3-1 and TRBJ1-5; D is undetermined. This CDR3 is built from 18 residues. Germline CDR1 is LGHDT and CDR2 is YNNKEL (reference sequence). The CDR3: CASSKDTGSYFSNQPQHF. CDR3 DNA sequence: TGTGCCAGCAGCAAAGATACCGGGTCCTACTTTAGCAATCAGCCCCAGCATTTT. Looking up the rest from reference TRBV3-1 and TRBJ1-5 gives the full variable domain: DTAVSQTPKYLVTQMGNDKSIKCEQNLGHDTMYWYKQDSKKFLKIMFSYNNKELIINETVPNRFSPKSPDKAHLNLHINSLELGDSAVYFCASSKDTGSYFSNQPQHFGDGTRLSIL.

Notes on this clonotype: Since a much larger clone is just one base distant, this may be a read error. This rearrangement joins TRBV5-1 to TRBJ1-2, with TRBD1 matching 7 bases. This CDR3 has 13 residues. Germline V gene sequence: CDR1 SGHRS, CDR2 YFSETQ. V dropped 6 bases and J dropped 3; count of bases not matched to a gene: 5. The CDR3 DNA reads TGCGCCAGCAACACCACAGGGGACTATGGCTACACCTTC. The encoded protein is CASNTTGDYGYTF.

This clonotype was found many times. The J gene is TRBJ2-2, the V gene TRBV7-2; D gene ambiguous. Germline V gene sequence: CDR1 SGHTA, CDR2 FQGNSA. This CDR3 contains 14 residues. The V end lost 6 bases, the J end lost 2 bases, and 10 bases lay between the germline ends. The CDR3 sequence: CASSLGSNTGELFF. CDR3 DNA: TGTGCCAGCAGTTTGGGGTCCAACACCGGGGAGCTGTTTTTT.

This chain connects TRBV6-1 to TRBJ2-2; D possibly corresponds to TRBD2 (6 bases). V shed 6 bases and J shed 0 bases, with 11 bases lying between them. CDR3 length equals 15 residues. The V gene's germline CDR1 is MNHNS and CDR2 SASEGT. In DNA form, the CDR3 reads TGTGCCAGCAGCCCAGGAGGGTCGAACACCGGGGAGCTGTTTTTT. It yields the protein CASSPGGSNTGELFF.

This clonotype came up many times. The chain joins TRBV28 to TRBJ2-7; TRBD1 matches 8 bases. CDR1 and CDR2 (germline): MDHEN, SYDVKM. The CDR3 is 16 residues long. J lost 3 bases, V lost 5 bases, and 12 bases had no gene match. CDR3 region: CASSPTGTGFGYEQYF. The DNA of the CDR3 is TGTGCCAGCAGTCCTACCGGGACAGGTTTTGGCTACGAGCAGTACTTC. Based on the CDR3 plus reference TRBV28 and TRBJ2-7, the full variable domain is DVKVTQSSRYLVKRTGEKVFLECVQDMDHENMFWYRQDPGLGLRLIYFSYDVKMKEKGDIPEGYSVSREKKERFSLILESASTNQTSMYLCASSPTGTGFGYEQYFGPGTRLTVT.

The count of this clonotype is one. The gene calls are TRBV6-2 or TRBV6-3 and TRBJ2-7; D perhaps matches TRBD1 (6 bases). This CDR3 has 14 residues. Between the trimmed V and J ends, which lost 5 bases and 3 bases, there was a span of 14 bases. The germline V gene has CDR1 MNHEY and CDR2 SVGEGT. The CDR3 DNA sequence: TGTGCCAGCAGTGGCCGGGACACCCTCTACGAGCAGTACTTC. Translating it yields CASSGRDTLYEQYF.

There are many counts of this clonotype. This chain connects TRBV6-1 to TRBJ2-1; no firm D call. Germline V gives CDR1 MNHNS, CDR2 SASEGT. This CDR3 is 15 amino acids long. V shed 10 bases and J shed 0 bases, with 16 bases lying between them. The CDR3 sequence: CATKMGSSSYNEQFF. The CDR3 region has the DNA TGTGCCACCAAGATGGGCTCTAGCTCCTACAATGAGCAGTTCTTC.

The table lists this clonotype with many counts. The chain uses TRBV4-1 and TRBJ1-2; 8 bases are shared with TRBD1. The length of the CDR3 is 14 residues. CDR1 is MGHRA and CDR2 is YSYEKL in the germline V gene. Trimming cost V 0 bases and J 7 bases; bases outside gene matches: 4. CDR3 DNA: TGCGCCAGCAGCCAAGACGACAGGGGTATTGGCTACACCTTC. It is translated as CASSQDDRGIGYTF.

This clonotype was picked up many times. The chain joins TRBV4-1 to TRBJ2-5; D remains unclear. Germline lookup yields CDR1 MGHRA and CDR2 YSYEKL. CDR3 length: 15 residues. Trimming took off 1 base at V and 1 base at J, with 10 bases between the two ends. The chain's CDR3 is CASSQASQLQETQYF. The CDR3 region has the DNA TGCGCCAGCAGCCAAGCAAGTCAGCTCCAAGAGACCCAGTACTTC.

This clonotype was seen ten or more times. This chain joins TRBV6-1 and TRBJ1-5; TRBD1 matches at 11 bases. The germline CDR1 and CDR2 sequences are MNHNS and SASEGT. The CDR3 loop spans 14 amino acids. Losses at the gene ends were 5 bases for V and 8 bases for J; bases not matched to a gene: 5. The CDR3 coding sequence is TGTGCCAGCAGTCCTGGACAGGGGGCAGAGCCCCAGCATTTT. This gives the protein CASSPGQGAEPQHF.

This clonotype was detected ten times or more. The chain has TRBV19 and TRBJ1-5; D is unclear. The germline V and J ends were trimmed by 5 bases and 2 bases, with 13 bases remaining between them. Germline V CDR1 and CDR2: LNHDA, SQIVND (reference sequence). The CDR3 runs to 15 residues. CDR3 protein: CASSQLFSGNQPQHF. The CDR3 nucleotides read TGTGCCAGTAGTCAACTGTTTAGCGGCAATCAGCCCCAGCATTTT.

This clonotype was found many times. The chain recombines TRBV19 with TRBJ2-3, with a possible D match to TRBD2 (6 bases). This CDR3 region has 13 residues. Germline V gives CDR1 LNHDA, CDR2 SQIVND (reference sequence). V was clipped by 6 bases and J by 4 bases, with 11 bases between them. The CDR3 DNA reads TGTGCCAGTAGCCTGGGACTCTCAGATACGCAGTATTTT. It codes for CASSLGLSDTQYF.

The sample holds a few counts of this clonotype. This chain uses TRBV7-6 with TRBJ2-5; D ambiguous. The germline CDR1 and CDR2 sequences are SGHVS and FNYEAQ. V lost 0 bases to trimming and J lost 4 bases, with 9 bases between them. The CDR3 spans 14 residues. The CDR3 DNA sequence: TGTGCCAGCAGCTTAGCTGATGGTGGAGAGACCCAGTACTTC. Translation: CASSLADGGETQYF. The whole variable domain, filled in from reference TRBV7-6 and TRBJ2-5, reads GAGVSQSPRYKVTKRGQDVALRCDPISGHVSLYWYRQALGQGPEFLTYFNYEAQQDKSGLPNDRFSAERPEGSISTLTIQRTEQRDSAMYRCASSLADGGETQYFGPGTRLLVL.

This clonotype was observed at least ten times. The chain carries TRBV6-1 and TRBJ1-2; D gene unclear. The CDR3 loop spans 16 amino acids. CDR1 and CDR2 from the germline V gene are MNHNS and SASEGT. Trimming stripped 6 bases from V and 4 bases from J, with 21 bases between. CDR3 DNA: TGTGCCAGCAGGTCGATCCAGCGGCGGCCTTTCTATGGCTACACCTTC. Translation: CASRSIQRRPFYGYTF.

As regards this clonotype: With a much larger clone just one base away, this may be a read error. The V call is TRBV11-2, the J call TRBJ1-1; 10 nucleotides line up with TRBD1. This CDR3 has 17 amino acids. Germline V lookup: CDR1 SGHAT, CDR2 FQNNGV. The ends lost 4 bases at V and 4 bases at J; junction bases unmatched: 12. Written as DNA, the CDR3 is TGTGCCAGCAGCTCCCGGGACAGGGGCGCTACAGCCACTGAAGCTTTCTTT. Its protein product is CASSSRDRGATATEAFF.